The 30 T cell receptor beta chains reported below all come from one sample, sequenced in a study of blood T cell repertoires in COVID-19. The repertoire was sequenced with immunoSEQ multiplex PCR; TCRdb's copy has only in-frame clones and lacks some. The table includes about 430,000 clones, 70% to 90% detected once. Sequencing used PBMCs or T cells enriched from blood (not recorded which). The receptors originated from a woman aged 18-29 years who had been exposed to COVID-19.

V and J are TRBV4-2 and TRBJ1-2, with a weak D call TRBD1 (6 bases). CDR3 length equals 15 residues. Looked up from germline, CDR1 is LGHNA and CDR2 is YNFKEQ. With 4 bases removed from V and 2 bases from J, the gap between germline ends came to 14 bases. The CDR3 region has the DNA TGTGCCAGCAGCCCCGAGGGGCAGGGGAACTATGGCTACACCTTC. Translation: CASSPEGQGNYGYTF.

The V gene is TRBV18, the J gene TRBJ2-7; the D is unclear. The CDR3 loop spans 15 amino acids. The germline V gene encodes CDR1 KGHSH and CDR2 LQKENI. Trimming removed 2 bases from V and 4 bases from J, with 15 bases in between. CDR3 in amino acids: CASSPLSAVGYEQYF. The CDR3 coding sequence is TGTGCCAGCTCACCATTATCCGCGGTTGGGTACGAGCAGTACTTC.

The chain couples TRBV7-7 to TRBJ2-1; 10 bases match TRBD2. Germline V gives CDR1 SSHAT, CDR2 FNYEAQ (reference sequence). V gave up 0 bases and J gave up 8 bases; unmatched junction bases: 4. The CDR3 is 15 amino acids. This chain's CDR3 is CASSLAALAGDEQFF. The CDR3 coding sequence is TGTGCCAGCAGCTTAGCGGCCCTAGCGGGGGATGAGCAGTTCTTC.

This clone is a singleton in its sample. The J gene is TRBJ1-6, the V gene TRBV11-2; D is ambiguous. V lost 5 bases and J 0 bases, leaving 17 bases between the germline ends. Per germline, CDR1 SGHAT and CDR2 FQNNGV. This CDR3 region has 18 residues. CDR3 bases: TGTGCCAGCAGCCCCCGCGGAGGAAGCAACTCCTATAATTCACCCCTCCACTTT. Translating it yields CASSPRGGSNSYNSPLHF.

The CDR3 loop reads CSVGVPDGYGYTF. CDR3 DNA: TGCAGCGTTGGAGTGCCTGACGGGTATGGCTACACCTTC. The rearrangement joins TRBV29-1 to TRBJ1-2; D is unclear. V dropped 4 bases and J dropped 5 bases, with 14 bases sitting between them. From germline, CDR1 is SQVTM and CDR2 ANQGSEA. CDR3 length equals 13 residues.

The rearrangement joins TRBV27 to TRBJ2-5; 10 bases are shared with TRBD2. CDR3 length equals 16 residues. With 4 bases clipped from V and 4 bases from J, the junction kept 9 bases outside the gene matches. CDR1 and CDR2 from the germline V gene are MNHEY and SMNVEV (reference sequence). DNA of the CDR3: TGTGCCAGCAGTTCCGGCGTAGCGGGAGGACGAGAGACCCAGTACTTC. It translates to CASSSGVAGGRETQYF.

The chain employs TRBV6-2 or TRBV6-3 and TRBJ2-7, with 8 bases identical to TRBD1. The trim removed 4 bases at V and 0 bases at J, leaving 8 bases unmatched. The CDR3 covers 16 residues. The germline V gene has CDR1 MNHEY and CDR2 SVGEGT. In DNA form, the CDR3 reads TGTGCCAGCAGTTCCCCCGGGACAGGAAGCTCCTACGAGCAGTACTTC. Translated, it gives CASSSPGTGSSYEQYF.

This chain connects TRBV27 to TRBJ2-5; D perhaps matches TRBD1 (6 bases). Trimming left V 8 bases short and J 0 bases short, with 10 bases between. The length of the CDR3 is 13 residues. Germline CDR1 and CDR2: MNHEY and SMNVEV (reference sequence). CDR3 in amino acids: CASRRDNQETQYF. CDR3 coding DNA: TGTGCCAGCCGACGGGACAACCAAGAGACCCAGTACTTC.

The V call is TRBV28, the J call TRBJ2-4; 12 bases line up with TRBD2. The CDR3 is made up of 16 amino acids. V lost 5 bases and J lost 2; bases outside the gene matches: 4. Germline CDR1 reads MDHEN; CDR2 reads SYDVKM. The CDR3 is CASSPTSGGSKNIQYF. Here the CDR3 DNA reads TGTGCCAGCAGTCCGACTAGCGGGGGATCCAAAAACATTCAGTACTTC.

The gene calls are TRBV11-2 and TRBJ1-2, with 8 bases that match TRBD1. The CDR3 runs to 15 residues. Germline loops: CDR1 SGHAT, CDR2 FQNNGV. Losses at the gene ends were 3 bases for V and 8 bases for J; bases not matched to a gene: 11. CDR3 in DNA: TGTGCCAGCAGCTTTCCCGGGACAGGCTCGAGGGGCTACACCTTC. Translated, it gives CASSFPGTGSRGYTF.

The chain employs TRBV7-9 and TRBJ2-7; 7 positions agree with TRBD1. The V and J ends lost 1 base and 3 bases, in that order; junction bases with no gene match: 3. The CDR3 covers 14 residues. Germline-derived CDR1 and CDR2 are SEHNR and FQNEAQ (reference sequence). CDR3 protein: CASSLEGGLYEQYF. The CDR3 DNA is TGTGCCAGCAGCTTAGAAGGGGGCCTCTACGAGCAGTACTTC.

The chain links TRBV5-4 to TRBJ1-4; 7 bases are a match to TRBD1. Germline V CDR1 and CDR2: SGHNT, YYREEE (reference sequence). The CDR3 contains 15 residues. Losses at the gene ends were 0 bases for V and 7 bases for J; bases not matched to a gene: 6. DNA for the CDR3: TGTGCCAGCAGCTTGGCCACAGGGGAGTCTGAAAAACTGTTTTTT. Its protein is CASSLATGESEKLFF.

The chain links TRBV24-1 to TRBJ1-3; D remains unclear. Germline CDR1 reads KGHDR; CDR2 reads SFDVKD. Between the trimmed V and J ends, which lost 3 bases and 4 bases, there was a span of 12 bases. The CDR3 runs to 15 residues. CDR3 region: CATSDPRVPGNTIYF. In DNA form, the CDR3 reads TGTGCCACCAGTGATCCGAGGGTTCCCGGAAACACCATATATTTT.

The rearrangement joins TRBV29-1 to TRBJ2-1, with 11 bases that match TRBD1. The CDR3 runs to 12 residues. Germline assignment: CDR1 SQVTM and CDR2 ANQGSEA. V shed 6 bases, J shed 9 bases, and the junction held 4 bases outside the gene matches. This CDR3 is CSVRTGGVEQFF. CDR3 bases: TGCAGCGTCAGGACAGGGGGCGTTGAGCAGTTCTTC.

V gene TRBV11-2 combines with J gene TRBJ1-1, with D unclear. This CDR3 contains 13 residues. Trimming left V 7 bases short and J 3 bases short, with 12 bases between. CDR1 and CDR2 from the germline V gene are SGHAT and FQNNGV. DNA of the CDR3: TGTGCCAGCACCCCCCTCGGGTACACTGAAGCTTTCTTT. This encodes CASTPLGYTEAFF.

This clone showed up just once. The chain has TRBV28 and TRBJ1-1, with no clear D. The CDR3 runs 11 residues. Germline V CDR1 and CDR2: MDHEN, SYDVKM. Trimming removed 7 bases from V and 4 bases from J, with 7 bases in between. The CDR3 protein is CASTSLTEAFF. DNA for the CDR3: TGTGCCAGCACGAGCCTCACTGAAGCTTTCTTT.

CDR3 DNA: TGTGCCAGCAGCCTTACGGGACAGGGGAACAATGAGCAGTTCTTC. It specifies CASSLTGQGNNEQFF. The chain is built from TRBV3-1 (or the pseudogene TRBV3-2) and TRBJ2-1, with 10 bases identical to TRBD1. Trimming removed 4 bases from V and 5 bases from J; junction bases left unmatched: 5. From germline, CDR1 is LGHDT and CDR2 YNNKEL (reference sequence). CDR3 length: 15 amino acids.

V and J are TRBV5-1 and TRBJ1-1; D may be TRBD1 (6 bases). The V gene lost 4 bases and the J gene lost 4 bases, with 17 bases spanning the gap. The CDR3 runs to 15 residues. Germline V gene data show CDR1 as SGHRS and CDR2 as YFSETQ. In DNA form, the CDR3 reads TGCGCCAGCAGCATCGACAGGCCGAGAGGCACTGAAGCTTTCTTT. It encodes CASSIDRPRGTEAFF.

The chain links TRBV25-1 to TRBJ1-1; a weak D match, TRBD1 (6 bases). V was pared by 5 bases and J by 3 bases, with 10 bases between. CDR1 and CDR2 from the germline V gene are MGHDK and SYGVNS. This CDR3 region has 13 residues. CDR3 bases: TGTGCCAGCAGTAGAGGGGGGGACACTGAAGCTTTCTTT. Translated: CASSRGGDTEAFF.

The J gene is TRBJ2-5, the V gene TRBV5-4; 8 bases map to TRBD1. This CDR3 spans 15 amino acids. Germline V gene sequence: CDR1 SGHNT, CDR2 YYREEE (reference sequence). V was clipped by 0 bases and J by 5 bases; unmatched bases: 6. CDR3 coding DNA: TGTGCCAGCAGCTTGGCAGGGGGCATCCGGGAGACCCAGTACTTC. Translation: CASSLAGGIRETQYF.

The chain is built from TRBV28 and TRBJ2-7; TRBD2 is a possible D gene (6 bases). The CDR3 runs 12 residues. Germline V gene sequence: CDR1 MDHEN, CDR2 SYDVKM. The ends were cut back, 3 bases at V and 6 bases at J, with 9 bases in the middle. The CDR3 protein is CASSFVGGEQYF. The CDR3 bases are TGTGCCAGCAGTTTCGTGGGAGGCGAGCAGTACTTC.

V and J are TRBV7-9 and TRBJ2-5; 7 nucleotides line up with TRBD1. CDR1 is SEHNR, CDR2 FQNEAQ, per germline (reference sequence). The ends lost 7 bases at V and 1 base at J; junction bases unmatched: 12. This CDR3 has 16 amino acids. CDR3 nucleotides: TGTGCCAGCACCTTGCTTGTGACAGGGAGCCAAGAGACCCAGTACTTC. The encoded protein is CASTLLVTGSQETQYF.

This rearrangement joins TRBV25-1 to TRBJ1-6; D gene unclear. The CDR3 runs to 13 residues. Germline CDR1 is MGHDK and CDR2 is SYGVNS. Trimming cost V 7 bases and J 5 bases, with 9 bases left between them. CDR3 DNA sequence: TGTGCCAGCAAGGGAGGGCATAATTCACCCCTCCACTTT. It codes for CASKGGHNSPLHF.

The CDR3: CASSVPGTGGGNEQFF. CDR3 nucleotides: TGTGCCAGCAGCGTACCCGGGACAGGGGGCGGAAATGAGCAGTTCTTC. V and J are TRBV5-8 and TRBJ2-1; 12 bases align to TRBD1. V shed 4 bases, J shed 7 bases, and the junction held 9 bases outside the gene matches. Germline V gene data show CDR1 as SGHTS and CDR2 as YDEGEE. This CDR3 is 16 amino acids long.

The rearrangement joins TRBV4-3 to TRBJ1-1; TRBD1 agrees at 8 bases. This CDR3 region has 13 residues. The germline gives CDR1 LGHNA, CDR2 YSLEER. With V trimmed by 4 bases and J by 5 bases, 3 bases remained unmatched. CDR3 nucleotide sequence: TGCGCCAGCAGCCCTCGGACAGGGACTGAAGCTTTCTTT. It encodes CASSPRTGTEAFF.

The chain uses TRBV5-1 and TRBJ1-3; perhaps TRBD1 as D (5 bases). V gave up 0 bases and J gave up 1 base, with 8 bases separating them. The CDR3 covers 15 residues. CDR1 and CDR2 (germline): SGHRS, YFSETQ. CDR3 protein: CASSLEAGSGNTIYF. CDR3 DNA: TGCGCCAGCAGCTTGGAGGCAGGGTCTGGAAACACCATATATTTT.

The chain employs TRBV14 and TRBJ2-7; D is possibly TRBD2 (7 bases). V lost 0 bases to trimming and J lost 2 bases, with 11 bases between them. Germline V CDR1 and CDR2: SGHDN, FVKESK. The CDR3 loop spans 15 amino acids. CDR3 sequence (DNA): TGTGCCAGCAGCCAAGAGAGAGGGGGGGCCTACGAGCAGTACTTC. This encodes CASSQERGGAYEQYF.

CDR3 amino acids: CASSFSWQIYNSPLHF. DNA for the CDR3: TGTGCCAGCAGTTTTTCTTGGCAGATCTATAATTCACCCCTCCACTTT. The chain combines TRBV28 with TRBJ1-6, with no clear D. Germline assignment: CDR1 MDHEN and CDR2 SYDVKM. The CDR3 sequence is 16 residues long. The V end was cut by 3 bases, the J end by 3 bases, with 12 bases between.

The CDR3 DNA is TGTGCCAGCTCACCAAAGGGGGCTGAGCAGTTCTTC. It codes for CASSPKGAEQFF. This rearrangement joins TRBV18 to TRBJ2-1; 7 bases are shared with TRBD1. Germline V gene lookup returns CDR1 KGHSH and CDR2 LQKENI. V was pared by 2 bases and J by 9 bases, with 1 base of the junction left unmatched. This CDR3 has 12 amino acids.

As regards this clone: At one end, the junction sequence differs from germline, possibly due to a read error. The J gene is TRBJ1-4, the V gene TRBV4-1; D might be TRBD1 (5 bases). CDR1 and CDR2 from the germline V gene are MGHRA and YSYEKL. The CDR3 consists of 13 residues. CDR3 amino acids: CASSQEMSRVPRF. CDR3 nucleotide sequence: TGCGCCAGCAGCCAAGAAATGTCCAGGGTGCCCAGATTT.